This T cell receptor (beta chain) stems from a study of T cells expressing NK-cell markers. With UMIs, 5'RACE template switching was used to make TCR beta cDNA. TCRdb re-called the 5' RACE reads and shows each CDR3 protein once, DNA omitted. Its table records about 380,000 distinct CDR3 sequences. Findings of the study overall: In five or six donors, dominant NKG2C+ clonotypes were roughly 1.0-7.0% of CD8+ T cells.

As to this clonotype: What it binds is unknown.

This CDR3 comprises 16 residues. The V gene's germline CDR1 is SGHRS and CDR2 YFSETQ. The source of this sequence is a man aged 18-69 years in good health. The sequencing input was blood T cells: a sorted CD56 or NKG2C T cell subset, CD4+ or CD8+ T cells, or bulk PBMC T cells (not recorded which). V gene TRBV5-1 combines with J gene TRBJ2-2; absent DNA, TCRdb's TRBD1 call cannot be checked. CDR3 loop: CASSRTGATGTGELFF.